This TCR beta chain was sequenced in a study of yellow fever vaccine responses in identical twins. Study conclusions and caveats: Each twin's T cell response to the vaccine was reported to look partly convergent and partly personalized.

Germline lookup yields CDR1 PRHDT and CDR2 FYEKMQ (reference sequence). This CDR3 has 13 residues. The V end was cut by 7 bases, the J end by 7 bases, with 15 bases between. On this clonotype itself: The antigen remains unidentified.

Using its own MiXCR run on the RT-PCR reads, TCRdb lists one record per CDR3 protein. The sample lists 18,000 or so distinct CDR3 sequences; about 56% were seen once. V is TRBV13 and J is TRBJ2-3; no reliable D call. The sequence derives from a woman aged 18-29 years who received the yellow fever vaccine. Sequences were derived from T cells from blood (PBMCs), unsorted or a sorted subset (not recorded which), sampled before or after yellow fever vaccination (not recorded which). The CDR3, as DNA: TGTGCCAGCAAGGATACCGTCCTCCATACGCAGTATTTT. Translated: CASKDTVLHTQYF.